This entry describes one T cell receptor (beta chain). Participants classified as exposed had met a COVID-19 case within 2 weeks before study entry. The source of the sample is a study of blood T cell repertoires in COVID-19. The overall study: Donors in the United States, Italy and Spain gave samples during acute or convalescent COVID-19.

Profiling relied on immunoSEQ multiplex PCR, and the TCRdb table lists in-frame clones only, not all of them. The sample shows 200,000 to 250,000 clones, around 90% of them seen only once. Sequenced: PBMCs or T cells enriched from blood (not recorded which). The sequence derives from a man aged 25-45 years who had been exposed to COVID-19.

The CDR3, as DNA: TGTGCCAGCAGCCAAGGACAGATTGGAAACACCATATATTTT. Amino acid sequence: CASSQGQIGNTIYF. The chain is built from TRBV4-2 and TRBJ1-3; D might be TRBD1 (5 bases). The V end was cut by 1 base, the J end by 3 bases, with 7 bases between. The germline CDR1 and CDR2 sequences are LGHNA and YNFKEQ. This CDR3 is built from 14 residues.